This T cell receptor (beta chain) is drawn from a study of blood T cell repertoires in COVID-19. Turning to the study itself: Collection of acute and convalescent COVID-19 samples took place in the United States, Italy and Spain. PBMCs, B-cell-depleted T cells, or T cells were the source of the cDNA or gDNA that made up the material.

J lost 0 bases, V lost 0 bases, and 2 bases had no gene match. The CDR3 contains 15 residues. Per germline, CDR1 SGDLS and CDR2 YYNGEE. Methods used by the authors: Nucleated cell counts were estimated from reference gene primer amplification. Profiling relied on immunoSEQ multiplex PCR, and the TCRdb table lists in-frame clones only, not all of them. V and J calls and clone size come straight from that table; D and trimming were deduced from the DNA. The table shows approximately 280,000 clones, with over 75% occurring only once. Those enrolled in Seattle joined during active infection and were followed longitudinally afterward.

The J gene is TRBJ1-2, the V gene TRBV9; 7 nucleotides line up with TRBD1. Material: peripheral blood. The TCR originated in a woman aged 30 to 39 with COVID-19, enrolled during active disease. The CDR3 loop is CASSVDDRANYGYTF. The CDR3 DNA reads TGTGCCAGCAGCGTAGATGACAGGGCTAACTATGGCTACACCTTC.